What follows is one T cell receptor (beta chain) and its context. The antigen it recognizes is unknown. No base quality values were provided; no much bigger clone lies one nucleotide off. This record belongs to a study of T cell responses to AZD1222 COVID-19 vaccine (dated by TCRdb to the early 2020s). Regarding the complete study: AZD1222 recipients with second doses at about 4 weeks or about 12 weeks were pooled, because spike-specific TCR depth and breadth did not differ between schedules. A total of approximately 240 trial participants underwent TCR sequencing, of whom 207 had received two doses of AZD1222 and around 25 had received two doses of the MenACWY control vaccine. Trial participants were enrolled by age into 18-55, 56-69 and 70-plus year subgroups, with approximately 150, 28 and 58 TCR-sequenced participants respectively. What the research found in general, with its limitations: The vaccine-associated CD4 TCRs covered the entire spike protein, and the dominant responses fell in regions 160-218 and 743-854. Conclusions about previously exposed vaccinees were limited because only a handful of AZD1222 recipients were SARS-CoV-2 seropositive at baseline. Participants were mostly white British, with more females than males. The authors suggested clonal diversity may have been underestimated. Epitopes outside the regions mutated in the B.1.351 and B.1.1.7 variants were reportedly recognized by nearly half of the unique spike-specific TCRs. Because no day 14 peak-response samples were available, the repertoires could be characterized only after the peak T cell response. The 56-69-year group was small, and its depth increase did not reach significance, likely because of low power. A significant rise in spike-specific TCR breadth and depth was observed after two AZD1222 doses relative to day 0 and relative to MenACWY recipients.

This specimen's time point label, interpreted: baseline before first vaccination. Vaccinee samples came from UK trials COV001 and COV002, including a single-blind randomized controlled phase 2/3 trial of AZD1222 (ChAdOx1 nCoV-19) in healthy adults. For TCRbeta chain sequencing, PBMC samples from trial participants were taken at day 0 and at day 28 after the second dose. The CDR3 regions of human TCRbeta chains were subjected to immunosequencing. From the authors' description of their analysis: Repertoire TCRs were matched against a reference library of SARS-CoV-2-specific TCRs generated with the MIRA antigen-specificity platform. Breadth meant the fraction of unique TCRs that were SARS-CoV-2-associated, whereas depth meant the fraction of total T cells that were SARS-CoV-2-associated. Using the MIRA data, each spike-specific TCR was assigned both to the spike region to which the TCR was reactive and to a CD4 or CD8 class. Log10-transformed breadth and depth values were compared by one-way ANOVA with Sidak's multiple comparisons tests. TCRdb's version of the immuneACCESS table is confined to in-frame rearrangements and falls short of the full clone set. An unresolved V gene accounts for under half of the shortfall where checked; the remainder is of unknown origin. V and J calls and clone size follow that table, whereas D and trimming were derived from the DNA. This sample has about 140,000 clones in its table, and 80% to 90% of those were observed once. Around 3% of the sample rests with the top ten.

The TCR originated in an adult in good health. Here the sequenced sample was peripheral blood, taken on day 0 of AZD1222 vaccination.

The CDR3 in this case is CASGIPGLANEKLFF. The base sequence is TGTGCCAGCGGCATCCCGGGGCTGGCTAATGAAAAACTGTTTTTT. The sequence links TRBV28 to TRBJ1-4; perhaps TRBD1 is the D gene, with 5 bases matching. V and J are truncated by 8 bases and 3 bases respectively, leaving an intervening sequence of 16 bases. The CDR3 runs 15 residues from the cysteine to the phenylalanine. Just CDR3 DNA is preserved here, 45 bases in frame from base 1. As encoded in the germline V gene, CDR1 is MDHEN while CDR2 is SYDVKM.